The T cell receptor (beta chain) under discussion was sequenced for a study of blood T cell repertoires in COVID-19. For the study at large: Collection of acute and convalescent COVID-19 samples took place in the United States, Italy and Spain. T cells, B-cell-depleted T cells, or PBMCs provided the cDNA or gDNA that served as material.

Trimming took 4 bases from V and 4 from J, leaving 20 bases between them. Germline V gives CDR1 SGHRS, CDR2 YFSETQ. The CDR3 extends over 16 amino acids. Under the authors' procedure: Amplified reference gene primers provided the basis for estimating nucleated cell counts. TCRdb's copy holds only in-frame clones and misses some; the assay was immunoSEQ multiplex PCR. V, J and clone size were drawn from that table, and D and trimming were deduced from the DNA. The data contain approximately 280,000 clones, 80% to 90% of them singletons. The sequencing input was peripheral blood. This chain uses TRBV5-1 with TRBJ1-1; the D is unclear. This receptor was obtained from a woman aged 70-85 years with acute or convalescent COVID-19. CDR3 bases: TGCGCCAGCAGCGCGGGAAGCGCGGGGAAGGTCACTGAAGCTTTCTTT. Residues: CASSAGSAGKVTEAFF.